This entry lists 20 T cell receptor beta chains sequenced from one sample in a study of T cells in Graves' hyperthyroidism and ophthalmopathy. Authors of the study amplified TCR beta CDR3 regions from RNA transcripts. Using the HTBI primer set, a first-round RT-PCR was run on the TCR CDR3. TCRdb reanalysed the multiplex PCR reads using MiXCR and keeps one entry per CDR3 protein. The sample includes some 600,000 distinct CDR3 sequences, 11% to 15% seen only once; the top ten take less than 6%. Sequencing was carried out using blood. The receptors come from a woman aged 30 to 39 with Graves' hyperthyroidism that later progressed to Graves' ophthalmopathy.

This chain uses TRBV20-1 with TRBJ2-1; TRBD1 agrees at 7 bases. The J segment lost 7 bases and the V segment lost 6 bases, leaving 18 bases of the junction unmatched. CDR1 is DFQATT, CDR2 SNEGSKA, per germline (reference sequence). This CDR3 spans 16 amino acids. Here the CDR3 reads CSADSRGPGAMNEQFF. CDR3 nucleotides: TGCAGTGCCGATTCTAGGGGGCCAGGAGCTATGAATGAGCAGTTCTTC.

In this sample, this clonotype turned up many times. The V call is TRBV28, the J call TRBJ1-4; a weak D match, TRBD1 (5 bases). V was trimmed by 6 bases and J by 5 bases, leaving 16 bases between them. This CDR3 contains 15 residues. CDR1 and CDR2 (germline): MDHEN, SYDVKM. CDR3 nucleotide sequence: TGTGCCAGCAGACTCGACCAGGGCCCGAATGAAAAACTGTTTTTT. The encoded protein is CASRLDQGPNEKLFF.

This clonotype was seen ten or more times. This sequence joins TRBV12-3 or TRBV12-4 and TRBJ1-2; no firm D call. V was clipped by 6 bases and J by 5 bases, with 13 bases between them. The length of the CDR3 is 13 residues. CDR3 DNA sequence: TGTGCCAGCAGCCTTACTGACACTTATGGCTACACCTTC. Its translation is CASSLTDTYGYTF.

This clonotype was picked up many times. V usage is TRBV7-8 and J usage is TRBJ1-2; D perhaps matches TRBD1 (5 bases). The germline CDR1 and CDR2 sequences are SGHVS and FQNEAQ. This CDR3 is 16 amino acids long. Trimming removed 5 bases from V and 4 bases from J, with 20 bases in between. DNA of the CDR3: TGTGCCAGCAGCCCCCGTCGGGGGTTAGAGGGCTATGGCTACACCTTC. It translates to CASSPRRGLEGYGYTF.

This clonotype appeared a few times. V usage is TRBV12-3 or TRBV12-4 and J usage is TRBJ2-3; possibly TRBD2 for D (6 bases). The CDR3 sequence is 14 residues long. Trimming took off 3 bases at V and 4 bases at J, with 11 bases between the two ends. CDR3 in DNA: TGTGCCAGCAGTTTCGGCGGGAAGGCAGATACGCAGTATTTT. Its protein is CASSFGGKADTQYF.

The sample holds a few counts of this clonotype. The chain carries TRBV7-2 and TRBJ2-5, with 7 bases identical to TRBD1. The germline gives CDR1 SGHTA, CDR2 FQGNSA. V lost 2 bases and J lost 7; bases outside the gene matches: 7. This CDR3 region has 14 residues. The CDR3 spells CASSLIGTAGTQYF. The CDR3 DNA sequence: TGTGCCAGCAGCTTAATTGGGACAGCTGGGACCCAGTACTTC.

This clonotype was detected a few times. The chain employs TRBV20-1 and TRBJ2-1; D possibly corresponds to TRBD2 (6 bases). The germline gives CDR1 DFQATT, CDR2 SNEGSKA (reference sequence). This CDR3 region has 14 residues. V shed 0 bases and J shed 6 bases, with 12 bases lying between them. The CDR3 coding sequence is TGCAGTGCTAGAGAATCCGGGAGAGGCAATGAGCAGTTCTTC. This codes for CSARESGRGNEQFF.

V and J are TRBV14 and TRBJ1-6, with D unclear. Trimming left V 2 bases short and J 7 bases short, with 12 bases between. There are 15 residues in the CDR3. Germline V gene sequence: CDR1 SGHDN, CDR2 FVKESK. CDR3 in amino acids: CASSQFGPQNSPLHF. The CDR3 nucleotides read TGTGCCAGCAGCCAATTTGGGCCACAAAATTCACCCCTCCACTTT. Complete variable domain (other parts from reference TRBV14 and TRBJ1-6): EAGVTQFPSHSVIEKGQTVTLRCDPISGHDNLYWYRRVMGKEIKFLLHFVKESKQDESGMPNNRFLAERTGGTYSTLKVQPAELEDSGVYFCASSQFGPQNSPLHFGNGTRLTVT.

A word on this clonotype: One base away lies a much larger clone, so this may be a sequencing read error. The rearrangement links TRBV12-3 or TRBV12-4 to TRBJ2-3, with 12 bases fitting TRBD2. V gave up 5 bases and J gave up 7 bases; unmatched junction bases: 7. This CDR3 has 15 residues. Here the CDR3 DNA reads TGTGCCAGCAGTCGACTAGCGGGAGCTATAAATACGCAGTATTTT. It yields the protein CASSRLAGAINTQYF.

The V gene is TRBV7-6, the J gene TRBJ2-1, with TRBD1 matching over 8 bases. Germline V lookup: CDR1 SGHVS, CDR2 FNYEAQ. V lost 1 base and J lost 9; bases outside the gene matches: 2. The CDR3 runs to 13 residues. CDR3: CASSLGQGIEQFF. The DNA of the CDR3 is TGTGCCAGCAGCTTAGGACAGGGGATTGAGCAGTTCTTC. Full variable domain (missing parts from reference TRBV7-6 and TRBJ2-1): GAGVSQSPRYKVTKRGQDVALRCDPISGHVSLYWYRQALGQGPEFLTYFNYEAQQDKSGLPNDRFSAERPEGSISTLTIQRTEQRDSAMYRCASSLGQGIEQFFGPGTRLTVL.

This clonotype was detected many times. The chain carries TRBV29-1 and TRBJ2-2; perhaps TRBD2 as D (6 bases). The CDR3 is 15 amino acids. The V end lost 3 bases, the J end lost 5 bases, and 16 bases lay between the germline ends. The V gene's germline CDR1 is SQVTM and CDR2 ANQGSEA. CDR3 amino acids: CSVDAWGSGTGELFF. The CDR3 region has the DNA TGCAGCGTTGACGCTTGGGGGAGCGGGACCGGGGAGCTGTTTTTT.

A word on this clonotype: Because the CDR3 is missing its conserved closing phenylalanine or tryptophan, this is likely a read error. The chain uses TRBV9 and TRBJ2-7; TRBD1 aligns across 7 bases. This CDR3 has 13 residues. Germline-derived CDR1 and CDR2 are SGDLS and YYNGEE. J gave up 3 bases and V 3 bases, and 3 bases lay outside the gene matches. CDR3 DNA sequence: TGTGCCAGCAGCGGACGGGACAGCTACGAGCAGTACCTC. Its translation: CASSGRDSYEQYL.

The rearrangement links TRBV7-9 to TRBJ1-4; no clear D gene. The CDR3 has 15 amino acids. Trimming pared 8 bases from V and 3 bases from J, leaving 16 bases between. CDR1 and CDR2 from the germline V gene are SEHNR and FQNEAQ (reference sequence). The CDR3 coding sequence is TGTGCCAGCGCCAGTGGAAGGAGGTCTAATGAAAAACTGTTTTTT. It specifies CASASGRRSNEKLFF. The entire variable domain, with the rest obtained from reference TRBV7-9 and TRBJ1-4, is as follows: DTGVSQNPRHKITKRGQNVTFRCDPISEHNRLYWYRQTLGQGPEFLTYFQNEAQLEKSRLLSDRFSAERPKGSFSTLEIQRTEQGDSAMYLCASASGRRSNEKLFFGSGTQLSVL.

This clonotype was found a few times. J is TRBJ1-6 and V is TRBV9; maybe TRBD1 (5 bases). Trimming cost V 3 bases and J 10 bases, with 14 bases left between them. The germline V gene has CDR1 SGDLS and CDR2 YYNGEE. The CDR3 runs 14 residues. The CDR3 protein is CASSGAWGDSPLHF. CDR3 in DNA: TGTGCCAGCAGCGGGGCTTGGGGGGACTCACCCCTCCACTTT. Combining the CDR3 with reference TRBV9 and TRBJ1-6 gives the whole variable domain DSGVTQTPKHLITATGQRVTLRCSPRSGDLSVYWYQQSLDQGLQFLIQYYNGEERAKGNILERFSAQQFPDLHSELNLSSLELGDSALYFCASSGAWGDSPLHFGNGTRLTVT.

This clonotype appeared many times. The chain uses TRBV18 and TRBJ1-1, with TRBD1 identical over 11 bases. Losses at the gene ends were 5 bases for V and 1 base for J; bases not matched to a gene: 6. The CDR3 spans 16 residues. Germline V gives CDR1 KGHSH, CDR2 LQKENI. The CDR3 reads CASSYWTGGPNTEAFF. In nucleotides, the CDR3 is TGTGCCAGCTCATATTGGACAGGGGGCCCGAACACTGAAGCTTTCTTT.

The chain carries TRBV6-2 or TRBV6-3 and TRBJ2-2; tentative D call: TRBD2 (6 bases). The germline CDR1 and CDR2 sequences are MNHEY and SVGEGT. The V end lost 8 bases, the J end lost 1 base, and 17 bases lay between the germline ends. The CDR3 totals 16 residues. CDR3 in DNA: TGTGCCAGCTGGGACTGGGGCTTAGGGAACACCGGGGAGCTGTTTTTT. It translates to CASWDWGLGNTGELFF.

The chain is built from TRBV20-1 and TRBJ1-1; no clear D. Germline loops: CDR1 DFQATT, CDR2 SNEGSKA (reference sequence). Trimming cost V 1 base and J 1 base, with 7 bases left between them. This CDR3 is built from 13 residues. The DNA of the CDR3 is TGCAGTGCTAGAGTAGCGGAGAACACTGAAGCTTTCTTT. Its translation: CSARVAENTEAFF.

At least ten counts were recorded for this clonotype. V usage is TRBV27 and J usage is TRBJ2-2, with TRBD2 matching over 10 bases. Losses at the gene ends were 6 bases for V and 5 bases for J; bases not matched to a gene: 12. The CDR3 is 17 residues long. The germline gives CDR1 MNHEY, CDR2 SMNVEV (reference sequence). As DNA, the CDR3 is TGTGCCAGCAGCCGAGAGGTAGCGGGAGGCTGGACCGGGGAGCTGTTTTTT. Amino acids: CASSREVAGGWTGELFF.

This chain joins TRBV6-2 or TRBV6-3 and TRBJ2-7; D is undetermined. Per germline, CDR1 MNHEY and CDR2 SVGEGT. V was trimmed by 0 bases and J by 0 bases, leaving 6 bases between them. There are 14 residues in the CDR3. DNA of the CDR3: TGTGCCAGCAGTTACTCGTGGGGCTCCTACGAGCAGTACTTC. Its protein is CASSYSWGSYEQYF.

The chain recombines TRBV19 with TRBJ1-2; D might be TRBD1 (5 bases). The germline V gene has CDR1 LNHDA and CDR2 SQIVND (reference sequence). The CDR3 sequence is 12 residues long. The ends were cut back, 9 bases at V and 8 bases at J, with 16 bases in the middle. The CDR3 DNA reads TGTGCCAGCAAAACAGGAGGAGGCGGCTACACCTTC. It encodes CASKTGGGGYTF.